This T cell receptor (beta chain) is from a study of vaccination effects on CD4 cells after COVID-19 (dated by TCRdb to the early 2020s). At the level of the whole study: To identify antigen-specific CD4+ T cell clonotypes by their expansion, the ViraFEST assay first stimulated PBMC with viral peptide pools and then applied TCR sequencing. Three convalescent patients were sampled early (day +14) and late (day +241, +227, +161 respectively) after vaccination. The full study included over 8 COVID-19 convalescent patients and a handful of SARS-CoV-2-naive healthy vaccine recipients. Post-vaccine samples across the study were collected a median of 72 days after the second dose, with a range of 14 to 241. SARS-CoV-2 spike-specific CD4+ TCR repertoires were compared before and after mRNA vaccination in COVID-19 convalescent patients and in infection-naive vaccine recipients. The Oncomine TCR Beta short-read assay on an Illumina iSeq 100 was used to sequence cultures from other donors in the study. A few million PBMC per well were cultured in IMDM with about 5.4% human AB serum, 9 to 10 IU/ml IL-2 and gentamicin, plus 10 ug/ml peptides.

After around 11 days of culture, CD4+ T cells were isolated with the EasySep CD4+ T cell isolation kit. PCR-confirmed SARS-CoV-2 infection had occurred in convalescent patients between March and December 2020, before the Alpha, Beta and Delta variants emerged in the United States. Each participant got two doses of an mRNA SARS-CoV-2 vaccine, either BNT162b2 or mRNA-1273. Half of the culture medium was replaced with fresh IL-2-containing medium on days 3 and 7. Unless noted otherwise, every peptide stimulation condition was cultured in triplicate wells. PBMC were separated from whole blood using Ficoll-Paque Plus gradient centrifugation and were then either cryopreserved at -140C or used fresh. Genomic DNA was extracted from cultured CD4+ T cells with the QIAamp micro DNA kit. Library prep was done by the immunoSEQ multiplex PCR assay. DNA from the cultured, isolated CD4+ T cells was subjected to TCR beta CDR3 sequencing. Turning to the authors' computational methods: Non-productive TCR sequences were removed, reads were trimmed to the CDR3 region, and CDR3s of at least 7 amino acids were retained. The MANAFEST web app was used to identify antigen-specific clonotypes by comparing expansion in peptide wells with expansion in reference cultures. Positive clones required FDR<0.05 expansion versus reference and all other wells, odds ratio above 5, and frequency above 0.1% in two replicate wells. Clonotypes significantly expanded in SARS-CoV-2 spike wells and in at least one common cold coronavirus spike condition were defined as cross-reactive. CDR3 similarity was assessed by Levenshtein distance with the stringdist R package, and unrooted trees were built with ape in R 3.6.1. TCRdb took this table from immuneACCESS and kept in-frame rearrangements with V and J called. Such tables lack part of the clones; where checked against another copy, unresolved V genes explain under half of the gap, and the rest is unexplained. V and J calls and clone size are those listed in that table; D and trimming were worked out from the DNA. Present in this sample are some 50,000 clones, over 60% of which were seen just once. The top ten constitute 4.5% to 5.5% of the sample.

Trimming removed 1 base from V and 7 bases from J, leaving 8 bases between the germline ends. CDR1 and CDR2 are read off the germline V gene as SGHDN and FVKESK. Spanning cysteine to phenylalanine, the CDR3 consists of 12 amino acids. Only the CDR3 DNA is retained, 36 bases long and in frame from the first base. This clone was counted a few times. Its antigen has not been determined. The sample holds no much larger clone one base away, and base qualities are not on file. The investigation overall reported the following: In convalescent patients, the post-vaccine spike-reactive repertoire consisted mainly of new vaccine-induced clones, largely distinct from infection-induced clones. Marked clonal contraction was observed in both infection-induced and vaccine-induced clones at late post-vaccination timepoints, consistent with waning T cell responses. The study was limited by a small number of convalescent patients and lacked early post-infection timepoints.

This sample comprised CD4+ T cells from PBMCs cultured without peptide, obtained after COVID-19 vaccination. This TCR was recovered from a human donor who had a prior SARS-CoV-2 infection. The chain uses TRBV14 and TRBJ2-7; perhaps TRBD1 is the D gene, with 5 bases matching. The CDR3 protein sequence reads: CASSQGGREQYF. In nucleotides, the sequence is TGTGCCAGCAGCCAAGGGGGCCGGGAGCAGTACTTC.